These 26 T cell receptor beta chains were sequenced from one sample in a study of graft-versus-host responses after intestinal transplantation. Clones were read by immunoSEQ multiplex PCR, and TCRdb kept only the in-frame ones, dropping some. The sample carries some 83,000 clones, roughly 91% recorded once. Their antigens remain unidentified. Sequences were derived from unstimulated CD4+ T cells sorted from spleen or lymph node cells, sampled before intestinal transplant. The receptors here all came from a human donor who received an intestinal transplant.

The V and J genes are TRBV5-4 and TRBJ1-5, with D maybe TRBD1 (6 bases). CDR1 and CDR2 from the germline V gene are SGHNT and YYREEE (reference sequence). V lost 5 bases and J lost 2, with 20 bases in between. The CDR3 loop spans 17 amino acids. CDR3 in DNA: TGTGCCAGCAGGCGTTTCGAGGACAGTGGAGGCAATCAGCCCCAGCATTTT. Translated: CASRRFEDSGGNQPQHF.

The gene calls are TRBV30 and TRBJ2-1; the match to TRBD2 covers 10 bases. Germline V gene sequence: CDR1 GTSNPN, CDR2 SVGIG (reference sequence). There are 16 residues in the CDR3. Trimming removed 1 base from V and 6 bases from J; junction bases left unmatched: 9. The CDR3 reads CAWSGPNSGGFNEQFF. For the CDR3, the DNA is TGTGCCTGGAGTGGCCCGAATAGCGGGGGGTTCAATGAGCAGTTCTTC.

The chain couples TRBV7-2 to TRBJ2-2; D gene uncertain. The V gene lost 4 bases and the J gene lost 6 bases, with 9 bases spanning the gap. Germline V gene sequence: CDR1 SGHTA, CDR2 FQGNSA. CDR3 size: 13 residues. The CDR3: CASSSDLAGELFF. The CDR3 DNA reads TGTGCCAGCAGCTCCGACTTGGCCGGGGAGCTGTTTTTT. The variable domain in full, completed from reference TRBV7-2 and TRBJ2-2, reads GAGVSQSPSNKVTEKGKDVELRCDPISGHTALYWYRQSLGQGLEFLIYFQGNSAPDKSGLPSDRFSAERTGGSVSTLTIQRTQQEDSAVYLCASSSDLAGELFFGEGSRLTVL.

The J gene is TRBJ1-2, the V gene TRBV29-1, with 8 positions matching TRBD1. This CDR3 comprises 15 residues. The J segment lost 4 bases and the V segment lost 5 bases, leaving 12 bases of the junction unmatched. Germline V gene lookup returns CDR1 SQVTM and CDR2 ANQGSEA. DNA of the CDR3: TGCAGCGTTCCGCAGGGGGCGGTTTGGGGCTATGGCTACACCTTC. Its translation: CSVPQGAVWGYGYTF. Filled out from reference TRBV29-1 and TRBJ1-2, the complete variable domain reads SAVISQKPSRDICQRGTSLTIQCQVDSQVTMMFWYRQQPGQSLTLIATANQGSEATYESGFVIDKFPISRPNLTFSTLTVSNMSPEDSSIYLCSVPQGAVWGYGYTFGSGTRLTVV.

This clone has a single count. The V gene is TRBV5-1, the J gene TRBJ2-5, with 10 bases identical to TRBD2. The CDR3 has 15 amino acids. Germline trimming cut 0 bases from V and 5 bases from J; bases unmatched to any gene: 4. Germline assignment: CDR1 SGHRS and CDR2 YFSETQ. The CDR3 sequence: CASSLEIAGGETQYF. The CDR3 region has the DNA TGCGCCAGCAGCTTGGAGATAGCGGGGGGTGAGACCCAGTACTTC.

V gene TRBV7-9 combines with J gene TRBJ1-2; D remains ambiguous. The germline V gene has CDR1 SEHNR and CDR2 FQNEAQ (reference sequence). The CDR3 contains 14 residues. V lost 5 bases, J lost 4 bases, and 14 bases lay in between. CDR3 region: CASSDPGGSYGYTF. The CDR3 bases are TGTGCCAGCAGCGACCCGGGCGGGTCCTATGGCTACACCTTC. Using reference TRBV7-9 and TRBJ1-2 for the parts outside the CDR3, the full variable domain is DTGVSQNPRHKITKRGQNVTFRCDPISEHNRLYWYRQTLGQGPEFLTYFQNEAQLEKSRLLSDRFSAERPKGSFSTLEIQRTEQGDSAMYLCASSDPGGSYGYTFGSGTRLTVV.

This clone has a handful of counts. The J gene is TRBJ1-1, the V gene TRBV4-3, with TRBD1 identical over 7 bases. The CDR3 has 14 residues. In germline, CDR1 is LGHNA, CDR2 YSLEER. Trimming removed 0 bases from V and 11 bases from J; junction bases left unmatched: 9. Here the CDR3 reads CASSQDRDSRSAFF. CDR3 nucleotides: TGCGCCAGCAGCCAAGATAGGGACAGCAGATCGGCTTTCTTT.

The J gene is TRBJ1-4, the V gene TRBV30, with 9 bases that match TRBD1. CDR1 and CDR2 from the germline V gene are GTSNPN and SVGIG (reference sequence). The CDR3 covers 15 residues. V dropped 3 bases and J dropped 1; count of bases not matched to a gene: 3. In nucleotides, the CDR3 is TGTGCCTGGAGAACGGGACAGGGAACTAATGAAAAACTGTTTTTT. Protein sequence: CAWRTGQGTNEKLFF.

The rearrangement joins TRBV11-2 to TRBJ1-4, with TRBD1 matching 9 bases. The V and J ends lost 4 bases and 8 bases, in that order; junction bases with no gene match: 8. CDR1 is SGHAT and CDR2 is FQNNGV in the germline V gene. The CDR3 spans 15 residues. The CDR3 sequence is CASSYTVGTGEKLFF. The CDR3 DNA follows: TGTGCCAGCAGCTACACCGTCGGGACAGGGGAAAAACTGTTTTTT. The full variable domain, rest sourced from reference TRBV11-2 and TRBJ1-4, is EAGVAQSPRYKIIEKRQSVAFWCNPISGHATLYWYQQILGQGPKLLIQFQNNGVVDDSQLPKDRFSAERLKGVDSTLKIQPAKLEDSAVYLCASSYTVGTGEKLFFGSGTQLSVL.

This chain links TRBV29-1 with TRBJ2-7; no definite D call. Germline-derived CDR1 and CDR2 are SQVTM and ANQGSEA. The CDR3 contains 11 residues. Trimming removed 1 base from V and 3 bases from J, with 4 bases in between. CDR3 sequence: CSVEVSYEQYF. CDR3 sequence (DNA): TGCAGCGTTGAAGTTAGCTACGAGCAGTACTTC.

The J gene is TRBJ1-4, the V gene TRBV4-3, with 9 bases fitting TRBD1. The germline gives CDR1 LGHNA, CDR2 YSLEER. CDR3 length: 16 residues. V lost 0 bases and J lost 8; bases outside the gene matches: 7. CDR3 sequence reads: CASSQDFGTGWEKLFF. The CDR3 nucleotides read TGCGCCAGCAGCCAAGACTTCGGGACAGGGTGGGAAAAACTGTTTTTT.

CDR3: CASSITGSSEEKLFF. The CDR3 DNA is TGTGCCAGTAGTATAACCGGGTCCAGCGAGGAAAAACTGTTTTTT. V is TRBV19 and J is TRBJ1-4; D unclear. The germline V gene encodes CDR1 LNHDA and CDR2 SQIVND (reference sequence). The CDR3 totals 15 residues. V gave up 2 bases and J gave up 8 bases, with 15 bases separating them.

The rearrangement joins TRBV28 to TRBJ1-1; 7 bases are shared with TRBD1. This CDR3 is built from 17 residues. Germline V gene lookup returns CDR1 MDHEN and CDR2 SYDVKM. J was trimmed by 0 bases and V by 1 base; bases with no gene match: 8. CDR3 residues: CASSLSGTAVMNTEAFF. As DNA, the CDR3 is TGTGCCAGCAGTTTATCCGGGACAGCAGTCATGAACACTGAAGCTTTCTTT.

The count of this clone is one. CDR3 sequence reads: CASSGRAWRGDNEQFF. For the CDR3, the DNA is TGTGCCAGCAGTGGCCGTGCGTGGCGGGGGGACAATGAGCAGTTCTTC. The rearrangement joins TRBV6-1 to TRBJ2-1; 8 bases line up with TRBD2. Germline CDR1 and CDR2: MNHNS and SASEGT. Trimming cost V 4 bases and J 5 bases; bases outside gene matches: 10. The CDR3 is made up of 16 amino acids.

The V and J genes are TRBV5-1 and TRBJ1-1; TRBD1 matches at 8 bases. This CDR3 has 15 amino acids. J gave up 1 base and V 0 bases, and 2 bases lay outside the gene matches. Germline CDR1 SGHRS, CDR2 YFSETQ. CDR3 residues: CASSLAGTGNTEAFF. CDR3 sequence (DNA): TGCGCCAGCAGCTTGGCCGGGACAGGGAACACTGAAGCTTTCTTT. Looking up the rest from reference TRBV5-1 and TRBJ1-1 gives the full variable domain: KAGVTQTPRYLIKTRGQQVTLSCSPISGHRSVSWYQQTPGQGLQFLFEYFSETQRNKGNFPGRFSGRQFSNSRSEMNVSTLELGDSALYLCASSLAGTGNTEAFFGQGTRLTVV.

The V gene is TRBV4-1, the J gene TRBJ2-5, with 10 bases matching TRBD2. Germline trimming cut 0 bases from V and 5 bases from J; bases unmatched to any gene: 6. The CDR3 is made up of 16 amino acids. The germline V gene has CDR1 MGHRA and CDR2 YSYEKL. The CDR3, as DNA: TGCGCCAGCAGCCAAGAAGGAGCGGGGGGGCCCGAGACCCAGTACTTC. Protein sequence: CASSQEGAGGPETQYF.

The chain has TRBV19 and TRBJ2-5; TRBD1 agrees at 9 bases. The germline gives CDR1 LNHDA, CDR2 SQIVND (reference sequence). This CDR3 comprises 16 residues. With 5 bases clipped from V and 5 bases from J, the junction kept 12 bases outside the gene matches. The CDR3 region is CASSPRTGAIGETQYF. The CDR3 region has the DNA TGTGCCAGTAGTCCCCGGACAGGGGCGATTGGGGAGACCCAGTACTTC.

The chain joins TRBV4-3 to TRBJ1-1; D perhaps matches TRBD1 (6 bases). Trimming left V 4 bases short and J 4 bases short, with 19 bases between. Germline V gene lookup returns CDR1 LGHNA and CDR2 YSLEER. The CDR3 is 16 residues long. The CDR3 protein is CASSLRLYREGTEAFF. The CDR3 DNA sequence: TGCGCCAGCAGCCTTCGGCTCTACAGGGAGGGCACTGAAGCTTTCTTT.

J is TRBJ2-3 and V is TRBV7-9; a possible D gene is TRBD2 (6 bases). The CDR3 runs 16 residues. Looked up from germline, CDR1 is SEHNR and CDR2 is FQNEAQ (reference sequence). V was cut by 3 bases and J by 3 bases, with 16 bases left in between. This chain's CDR3 is CASSFDRRGGTDTQYF. For the CDR3, the DNA is TGTGCCAGCAGCTTCGACCGGAGGGGTGGAACAGATACGCAGTATTTT. The variable domain in full, completed from reference TRBV7-9 and TRBJ2-3, reads DTGVSQNPRHKITKRGQNVTFRCDPISEHNRLYWYRQTLGQGPEFLTYFQNEAQLEKSRLLSDRFSAERPKGSFSTLEIQRTEQGDSAMYLCASSFDRRGGTDTQYFGPGTRLTVL.

The CDR3 is CASNFGVADSPLHF. CDR3 bases: TGTGCCAGCAACTTCGGGGTAGCGGATTCACCCCTCCACTTT. This chain joins TRBV5-5 and TRBJ1-6; no clear D. Between the trimmed V and J ends, which lost 6 bases and 8 bases, there was a span of 15 bases. Germline V gene lookup returns CDR1 SGHKS and CDR2 YYEKEE (reference sequence). CDR3 length: 14 amino acids. Full variable domain (outside the CDR3, taken from reference TRBV5-5 and TRBJ1-6): DAGVTQSPTHLIKTRGQQVTLRCSPISGHKSVSWYQQVLGQGPQFIFQYYEKEERGRGNFPDRFSARQFPNYSSELNVNALLLGDSALYLCASNFGVADSPLHFGNGTRLTVT.

This chain uses TRBV15 with TRBJ2-7; D perhaps matches TRBD2 (6 bases). V lost 5 bases and J 1 base, leaving 6 bases between the germline ends. Germline V gene sequence: CDR1 LNHNV, CDR2 YYDKDF (reference sequence). This CDR3 region has 12 residues. CDR3 nucleotide sequence: TGTGCCACCAGCGCGGGGTCCTACGAGCAGTACTTC. Residues: CATSAGSYEQYF.

This clone was detected only once. The rearrangement links TRBV6-1 to TRBJ1-6, with 7 bases aligning to TRBD1. In germline, CDR1 is MNHNS, CDR2 SASEGT. The CDR3 spans 15 residues. Trimming took 7 bases from V and 9 from J; bases not matched to a gene: 12. CDR3 residues: CASIIVTGRGSPLHF. DNA of the CDR3: TGTGCCAGCATTATAGTGACAGGGAGAGGTTCACCCCTCCACTTT.

The V and J genes are TRBV19 and TRBJ1-6; 8 bases are a match to TRBD1. CDR1 is LNHDA, CDR2 SQIVND, per germline (reference sequence). V shed 1 base and J 10 bases; nucleotides not matched to a gene: 12. The CDR3 contains 17 residues. The CDR3 is CASSIAPLTGDISPLHF. The CDR3 region has the DNA TGTGCCAGTAGTATAGCTCCCTTGACAGGGGATATCTCACCCCTCCACTTT.

V is TRBV6-5 and J is TRBJ1-1, with 8 nucleotides matching TRBD1. Germline V lookup: CDR1 MNHEY, CDR2 SVGAGI. The CDR3 loop spans 13 amino acids. The junction had 5 bases not matched to a gene; V was cut back by 2 bases and J by 9 bases. This chain's CDR3 is CASSYPGTGQAFF. For the CDR3, the DNA is TGTGCCAGCAGTTACCCCGGGACAGGCCAAGCTTTCTTT.

The chain couples TRBV12-5 to TRBJ1-3, with a possible D match to TRBD1 (5 bases). This CDR3 has 13 amino acids. Trimming shortened V by 6 bases and J by 10 bases, and 16 bases separated the two germline ends. Germline V gene data show CDR1 as LGHNT and CDR2 as FRNRAP. The CDR3, as DNA: TGTGCTAGTGGCTCAGGGATGGCTCGGACCATATATTTT. This sequence encodes CASGSGMARTIYF. Variable domain in full (rest from reference TRBV12-5 and TRBJ1-3): DARVTQTPRHKVTEMGQEVTMRCQPILGHNTVFWYRQTMMQGLELLAYFRNRAPLDDSGMPKDRFSAEMPDATLATLKIQPSEPRDSAVYFCASGSGMARTIYFGEGSWLTVV.

The gene calls are TRBV7-9 and TRBJ1-5, with D tentatively TRBD1 (5 bases). The CDR3 is made up of 13 amino acids. Between the trimmed V and J ends, which lost 5 bases and 5 bases, there was a span of 10 bases. Germline V gene data show CDR1 as SEHNR and CDR2 as FQNEAQ (reference sequence). As DNA, the CDR3 is TGTGCCAGCAGCCCCCCGGGGGATCAGCCCCAGCATTTT. This codes for CASSPPGDQPQHF.